One TCR beta chain is described in this entry. This clonotype appeared many times. The clone's antigen remains unknown. One base away there is no much larger clone; base qualities are not given. The sample belongs to a study of CD8 T cells in ankylosing spondylitis (dated by TCRdb to about 2017). Context from the whole study: To find TCR variants linked to disease, the study profiled T cell receptor beta repertoires in ankylosing spondylitis patients and healthy donors. In total, the full study cohort was made up of 108 healthy donors and 20 to 25 ankylosing spondylitis patients. Peripheral blood was sampled, and synovial fluid was additionally collected from ankylosing spondylitis patients.

CDR1 and CDR2, per the germline V gene, are SGDLS and YYNGEE. V and J are trimmed by 4 bases and 0 bases, and the gene matches miss 8 bases of the junction. CDR3 length: 19 amino acids, cysteine to phenylalanine. The sequence is cut down to CDR3 DNA, 57 bases in frame from base 1. The study at large found these results: Some motif variants had previously been reported in the synovial fluid and blood of reactive arthritis patients, which suggests shared mechanisms of disease initiation. The disease-linked clones had a CD8+ phenotype and were found at relatively low frequencies in peripheral blood. A TCR beta motif of fewer than 10 highly homologous amino acid variants appeared characteristic of blood from ankylosing spondylitis patients. Significant enrichment of the disease-linked clones was reported in matched synovial fluid samples from ankylosing spondylitis patients.

Sequencing was performed on an Illumina HiSeq 2500. Quantitative 5'-RACE with molecular barcodes was used to prepare TCR beta libraries. Under the source paper's analysis protocol: Disease-linked TCR variants were identified with a new computational method built on a probabilistic model of VDJ rearrangement. TCRdb reworked the public reads: Q25 trimming with fastp, MiXCR clone assembly, productive beta chains retained. Rows with one shared CDR3 protein collapse into an entry with the most common genes and DNA. TCRdb's processing, not the study's, gives the V and J calls here. In all, the sample holds 29,000 or so distinct CDR3 sequences, and nearly 5.5% of those were seen once. Approximately 1.7% of the sample belongs to the ten largest clones.

The chain employs TRBV9 and TRBJ2-1, with TRBD2 matching 15 junction bases. The material sequenced was blood, either unsorted or a sorted T cell fraction (not recorded which). The TCR comes from a female donor with ankylosing spondylitis or in good health (not recorded which). The DNA is as follows: TGTGCCAGCAGCACCAGAGGACTAGCGGGGGGGAACTCCTACAATGAGCAGTTCTTC. This codes for CASSTRGLAGGNSYNEQFF.